This is a list of T cell receptor beta chains from one sample in a study of blood T cell repertoires in COVID-19. Produced via immunoSEQ multiplex PCR; TCRdb's table is partial and in-frame only. The sample contains about 250,000 clones, 85% to 90% of which appear only once. Sequencing input: PBMCs or T cells enriched from blood (not recorded which). These receptors were taken from a woman aged 18-30 years who had recovered from COVID-19. The CDR3 runs from the conserved cysteine through the conserved F or W. A D gene is named only where the DNA matches it firmly.

D gene: TRBD1; J gene: TRBJ2-7; V gene: TRBV6-5; CDR3 DNA: TGTGCCAGCAGTTACTCGAGGGACAGGGTCTACGAGCAGTACTTC; CDR3 protein: CASSYSRDRVYEQYF
D gene: .; J gene: TRBJ1-2; V gene: TRBV6-4; CDR3 DNA: TGTGCCAGCAGTGACTCCCGTGGGGGCTTGAACTATGGCTACACCTTC; CDR3 protein: CASSDSRGGLNYGYTF
D gene: .; J gene: TRBJ1-5; V gene: TRBV4-1; CDR3 DNA: TGCGCCAGCAGCCAAGAACGGACACTTTATAGCAATCAGCCCCAGCATTTT; CDR3 protein: CASSQERTLYSNQPQHF
D gene: .; J gene: TRBJ1-5; V gene: TRBV10-2; CDR3 DNA: TGCGCCAGCAGTGAGCGGGGAGGCCTGGCCCAGCATTTT; CDR3 protein: CASSERGGLAQHF
D gene: TRBD1; J gene: TRBJ1-4; V gene: TRBV18; CDR3 DNA: TGTGCCAGCTCACCATTCCCGGGACAGGGGAGCAATAATGAAAAACTGTTTTTT; CDR3 protein: CASSPFPGQGSNNEKLFF
D gene: .; J gene: TRBJ1-3; V gene: TRBV2; CDR3 DNA: TGTGCCAGCAGGCCGTTTGAGGGTGCGGGAAACACCATATATTTT; CDR3 protein: CASRPFEGAGNTIYF
D gene: TRBD1; J gene: TRBJ1-2; V gene: TRBV5-1; CDR3 DNA: TGCGCCAGCAGCCTGGACAGGGGATTCGATGGCTACACCTTC; CDR3 protein: CASSLDRGFDGYTF
D gene: .; J gene: TRBJ2-6; V gene: TRBV3-1/TRBV3-2; CDR3 DNA: TGTGCCAGCAGCCCCTCGTCTGGGGCCAACGTCCTGACTTTC; CDR3 protein: CASSPSSGANVLTF
D gene: .; J gene: TRBJ1-2; V gene: TRBV5-1; CDR3 DNA: TGCGCCAGCAGCTCTGTGACAGATATCTATGGCTACACCTTC; CDR3 protein: CASSSVTDIYGYTF
D gene: TRBD1; J gene: TRBJ1-1; V gene: TRBV7-2; CDR3 DNA: TGTGCCAGCAGCCCCCGGGGACAGGGAGTAGGAGGCACTGAAGCTTTCTTT; CDR3 protein: CASSPRGQGVGGTEAFF
D gene: TRBD1; J gene: TRBJ2-1; V gene: TRBV2; CDR3 DNA: TGTGCCAGCACTCGGGACAGGGGGGACTACAATGAGCAGTTCTTC; CDR3 protein: CASTRDRGDYNEQFF